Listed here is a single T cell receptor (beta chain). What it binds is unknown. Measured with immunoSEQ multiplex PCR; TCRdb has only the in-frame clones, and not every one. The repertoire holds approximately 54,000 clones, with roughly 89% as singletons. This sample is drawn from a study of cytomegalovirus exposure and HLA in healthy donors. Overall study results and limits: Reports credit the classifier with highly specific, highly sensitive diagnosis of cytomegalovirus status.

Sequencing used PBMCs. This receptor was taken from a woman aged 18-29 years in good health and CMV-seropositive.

CDR3 residues: CASRLIGGTGGDQPQHF. The CDR3 nucleotides read TGTGCAAGTCGCTTAATAGGAGGAACAGGGGGCGATCAGCCCCAGCATTTT. The rearrangement uses TRBV12-2 and TRBJ1-5; the table's D call TRBD1 went unverified against the DNA. TRBV12-2 constitutes a pseudogene. The CDR3 consists of 17 residues.